This T cell receptor (beta chain) originates from a study of blood T cell repertoires in COVID-19. Background on the study: Sites across the United States, Italy and Spain contributed samples from acute and convalescent COVID-19.

As handled by the study authors: The assay estimated nucleated cells by amplifying reference gene primers. The data were produced by immunoSEQ multiplex PCR, yet TCRdb's version contains in-frame clones alone and is incomplete. V and J calls plus clone size are reproduced from that table; the DNA served to infer D and trimming. The sample lists tens of thousands of clones; 85% to 90% were seen once. V lost 4 bases to trimming and J lost 2 bases; unmatched junction nucleotides: 6. The CDR3 spans 17 residues. Germline V CDR1 and CDR2: LNHDA, SQIVND (reference sequence). The chain couples TRBV19 to TRBJ2-2; 11 nucleotides match TRBD2. The clonotype comes from a woman aged 80 or older with acute or convalescent COVID-19. Source material: peripheral blood. The CDR3 nucleotides read TGTGCCAGTAGTAACGGACTAGCGGGTGCAAACACCGGGGAGCTGTTTTTT. This encodes CASSNGLAGANTGELFF.